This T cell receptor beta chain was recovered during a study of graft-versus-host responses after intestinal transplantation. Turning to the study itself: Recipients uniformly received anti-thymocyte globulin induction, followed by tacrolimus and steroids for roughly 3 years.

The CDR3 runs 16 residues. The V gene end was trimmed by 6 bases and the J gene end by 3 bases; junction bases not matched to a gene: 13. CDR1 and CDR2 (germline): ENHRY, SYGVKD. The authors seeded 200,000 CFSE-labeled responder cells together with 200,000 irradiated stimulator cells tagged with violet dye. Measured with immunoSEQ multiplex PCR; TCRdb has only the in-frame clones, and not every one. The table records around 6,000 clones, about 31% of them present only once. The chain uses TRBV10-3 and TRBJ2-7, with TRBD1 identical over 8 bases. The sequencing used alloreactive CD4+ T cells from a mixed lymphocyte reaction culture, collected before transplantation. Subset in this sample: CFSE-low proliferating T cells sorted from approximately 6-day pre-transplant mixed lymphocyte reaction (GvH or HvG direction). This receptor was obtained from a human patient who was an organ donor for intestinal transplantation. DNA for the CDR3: TGTGCCATCAGCACACCCGGACAGGGAAAGGGCTACGAGCAGTACTTC. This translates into CAISTPGQGKGYEQYF.